The clone carrying this TCR beta chain has ten or more counts. What it binds is not known. The CDR3 spans 12 residues. V lost 9 bases to trimming and J lost 0 bases, with 6 bases between them. Per germline, CDR1 MNHNS and CDR2 SASEGT. The hyperthyroidism patients, aged 18 to 65, had been newly diagnosed, with under 2 months' duration. The evidence that diagnosis relied on was clinical symptoms, serum thyroxine, TRAb, thyroid ultrasound and orbital computed tomography. Amplifying from RNA transcripts, the study obtained TCR beta CDR3 regions. After a first-round RT-PCR with HTBI primers, a second-round multiplex PCR was run. TCRdb reanalysed the multiplex PCR reads using MiXCR and keeps one entry per CDR3 protein. The profile shows 350,000 to 400,000 distinct CDR3 sequences, 15% to 19% of them singletons. This specimen comes from a study of Graves' ophthalmopathy and Graves' hyperthyroidism. Study-wide points: Both a roughly 68% sensitivity and a roughly 72% specificity characterized the model's predictions of ophthalmopathy progression.

This sequence joins TRBV6-1 and TRBJ1-5; D remains ambiguous. Sequencing was done on a sample of peripheral blood. The TCR comes from a woman between 18 and 30 years old with stable Graves' hyperthyroidism. The CDR3 bases are TGTGCCAGTGGCTATAGCAATCAGCCCCAGCATTTT. It specifies CASGYSNQPQHF.